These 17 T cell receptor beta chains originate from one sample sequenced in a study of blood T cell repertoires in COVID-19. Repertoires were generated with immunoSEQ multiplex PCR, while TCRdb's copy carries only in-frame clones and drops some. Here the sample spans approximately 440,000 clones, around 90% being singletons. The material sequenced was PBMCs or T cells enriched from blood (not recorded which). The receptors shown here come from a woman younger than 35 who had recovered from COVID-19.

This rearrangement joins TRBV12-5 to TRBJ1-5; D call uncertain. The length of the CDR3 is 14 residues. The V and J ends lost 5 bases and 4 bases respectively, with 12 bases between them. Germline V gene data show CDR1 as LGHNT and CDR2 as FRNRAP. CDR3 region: CASGADGENQPQHF. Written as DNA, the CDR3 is TGTGCTAGTGGTGCCGACGGGGAGAATCAGCCCCAGCATTTT.

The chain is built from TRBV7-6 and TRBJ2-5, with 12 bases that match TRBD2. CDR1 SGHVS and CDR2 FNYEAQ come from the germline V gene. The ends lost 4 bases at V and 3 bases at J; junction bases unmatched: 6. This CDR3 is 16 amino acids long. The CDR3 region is CASSSARTSGEETQYF. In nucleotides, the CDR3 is TGTGCCAGCAGCTCGGCTCGGACTAGCGGGGAAGAGACCCAGTACTTC. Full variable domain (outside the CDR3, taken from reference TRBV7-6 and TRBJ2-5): GAGVSQSPRYKVTKRGQDVALRCDPISGHVSLYWYRQALGQGPEFLTYFNYEAQQDKSGLPNDRFSAERPEGSISTLTIQRTEQRDSAMYRCASSSARTSGEETQYFGPGTRLLVL.

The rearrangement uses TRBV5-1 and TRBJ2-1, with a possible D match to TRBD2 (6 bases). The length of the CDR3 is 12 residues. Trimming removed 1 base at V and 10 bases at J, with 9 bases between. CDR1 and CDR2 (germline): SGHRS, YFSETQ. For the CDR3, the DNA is TGCGCCAGCAGCTTGTATCGGGGGGAGCAGTTCTTC. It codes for CASSLYRGEQFF. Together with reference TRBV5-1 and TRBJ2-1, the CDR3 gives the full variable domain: KAGVTQTPRYLIKTRGQQVTLSCSPISGHRSVSWYQQTPGQGLQFLFEYFSETQRNKGNFPGRFSGRQFSNSRSEMNVSTLELGDSALYLCASSLYRGEQFFGPGTRLTVL.

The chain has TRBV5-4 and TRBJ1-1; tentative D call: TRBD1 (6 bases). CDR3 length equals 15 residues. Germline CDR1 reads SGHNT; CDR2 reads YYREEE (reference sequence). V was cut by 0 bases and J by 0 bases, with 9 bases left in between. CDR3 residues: CASSLEGGMNTEAFF. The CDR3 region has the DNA TGTGCCAGCAGCTTGGAGGGGGGGATGAACACTGAAGCTTTCTTT. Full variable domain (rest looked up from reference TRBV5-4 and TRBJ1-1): ETGVTQSPTHLIKTRGQQVTLRCSSQSGHNTVSWYQQALGQGPQFIFQYYREEENGRGNFPPRFSGLQFPNYSSELNVNALELDDSALYLCASSLEGGMNTEAFFGQGTRLTVV.

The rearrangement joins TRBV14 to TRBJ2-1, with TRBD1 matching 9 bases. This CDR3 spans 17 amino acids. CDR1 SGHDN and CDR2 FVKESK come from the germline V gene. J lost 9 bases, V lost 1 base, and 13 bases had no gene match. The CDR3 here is CASSQALADRGEGEQFF. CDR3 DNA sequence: TGTGCCAGCAGCCAAGCCTTAGCGGACAGGGGAGAGGGTGAGCAGTTCTTC.

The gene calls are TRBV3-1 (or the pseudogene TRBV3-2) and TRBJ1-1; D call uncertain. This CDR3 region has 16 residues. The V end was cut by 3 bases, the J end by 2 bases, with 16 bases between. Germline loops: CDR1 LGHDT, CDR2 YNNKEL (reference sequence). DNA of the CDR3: TGTGCCAGCAGCCAGACCCTAGGCGGTACAAACACTGAAGCTTTCTTT. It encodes CASSQTLGGTNTEAFF.

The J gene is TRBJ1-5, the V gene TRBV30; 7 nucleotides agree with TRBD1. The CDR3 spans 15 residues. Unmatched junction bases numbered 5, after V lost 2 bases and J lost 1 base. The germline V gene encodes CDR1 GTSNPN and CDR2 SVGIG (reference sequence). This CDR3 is CAWSWAGGSNQPQHF. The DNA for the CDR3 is TGTGCCTGGAGTTGGGCAGGGGGGAGCAATCAGCCCCAGCATTTT.

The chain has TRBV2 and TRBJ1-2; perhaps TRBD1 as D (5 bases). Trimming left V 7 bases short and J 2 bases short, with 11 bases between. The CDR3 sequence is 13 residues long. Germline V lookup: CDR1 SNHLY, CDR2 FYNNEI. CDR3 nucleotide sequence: TGTGCCAGCAACCGCGACAGAAACTATGGCTACACCTTC. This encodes CASNRDRNYGYTF.

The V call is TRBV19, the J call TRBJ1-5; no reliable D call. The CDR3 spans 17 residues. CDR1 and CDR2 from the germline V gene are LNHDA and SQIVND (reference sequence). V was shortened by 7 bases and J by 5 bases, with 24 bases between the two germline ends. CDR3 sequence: CASTPWVRPLRDQPQHF. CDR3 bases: TGTGCCAGTACCCCTTGGGTCAGGCCCCTGAGGGATCAGCCCCAGCATTTT.

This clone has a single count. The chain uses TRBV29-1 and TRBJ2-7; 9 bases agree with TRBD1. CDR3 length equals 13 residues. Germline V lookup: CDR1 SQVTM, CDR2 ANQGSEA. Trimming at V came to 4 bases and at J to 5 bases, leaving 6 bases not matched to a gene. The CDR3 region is CSVGGQGSNEQYF. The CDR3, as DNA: TGCAGCGTTGGTGGACAGGGGAGTAACGAGCAGTACTTC.

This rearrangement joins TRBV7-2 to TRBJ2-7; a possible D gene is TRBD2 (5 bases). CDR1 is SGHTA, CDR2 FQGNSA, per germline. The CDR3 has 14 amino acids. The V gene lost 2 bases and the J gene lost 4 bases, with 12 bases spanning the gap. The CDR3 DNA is TGTGCCAGCAGCTTACCGGGGTCGAGGTACGAGCAGTACTTC. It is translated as CASSLPGSRYEQYF.

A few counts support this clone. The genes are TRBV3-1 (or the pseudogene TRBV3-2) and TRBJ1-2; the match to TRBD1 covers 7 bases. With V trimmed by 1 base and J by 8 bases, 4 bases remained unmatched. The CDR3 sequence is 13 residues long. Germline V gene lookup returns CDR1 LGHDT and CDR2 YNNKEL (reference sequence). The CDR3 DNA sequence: TGTGCCAGCAGCCAAGTAGACAGGGAAGGCTACACCTTC. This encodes CASSQVDREGYTF.

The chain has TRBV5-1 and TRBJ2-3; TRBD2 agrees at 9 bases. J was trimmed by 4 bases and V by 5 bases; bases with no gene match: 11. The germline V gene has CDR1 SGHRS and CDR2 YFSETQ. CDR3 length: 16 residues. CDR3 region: CASRKDSGGVPDTQYF. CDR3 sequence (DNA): TGCGCCAGCAGAAAAGATAGCGGGGGCGTGCCAGATACGCAGTATTTT.

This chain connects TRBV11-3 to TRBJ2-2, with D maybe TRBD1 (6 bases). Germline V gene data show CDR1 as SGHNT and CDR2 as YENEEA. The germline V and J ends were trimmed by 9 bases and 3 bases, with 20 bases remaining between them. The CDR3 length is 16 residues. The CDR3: CASFVPDRSYTGELFF. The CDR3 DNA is TGTGCCAGTTTTGTGCCGGACAGATCGTACACCGGGGAGCTGTTTTTT.

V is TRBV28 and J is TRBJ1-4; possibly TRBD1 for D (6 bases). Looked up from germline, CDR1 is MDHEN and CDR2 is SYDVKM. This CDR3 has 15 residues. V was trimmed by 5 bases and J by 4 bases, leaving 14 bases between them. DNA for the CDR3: TGTGCCAGCAGTCCACAGGGCTCTCATAATGAAAAACTGTTTTTT. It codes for CASSPQGSHNEKLFF.

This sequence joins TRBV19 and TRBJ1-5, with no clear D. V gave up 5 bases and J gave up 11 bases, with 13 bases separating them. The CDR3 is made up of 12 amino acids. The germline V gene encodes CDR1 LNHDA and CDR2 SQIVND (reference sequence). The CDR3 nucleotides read TGTGCCAGTAGTGTTGACCGAGGAGCCCAGCATTTT. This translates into CASSVDRGAQHF.

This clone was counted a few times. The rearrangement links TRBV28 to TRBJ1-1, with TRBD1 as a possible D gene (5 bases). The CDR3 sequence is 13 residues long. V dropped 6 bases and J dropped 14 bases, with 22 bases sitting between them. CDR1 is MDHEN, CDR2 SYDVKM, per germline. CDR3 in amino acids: CASSSTGAPAGFF. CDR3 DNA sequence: TGTGCCAGCAGCTCTACCGGGGCGCCGGCGGGGTTCTTT.